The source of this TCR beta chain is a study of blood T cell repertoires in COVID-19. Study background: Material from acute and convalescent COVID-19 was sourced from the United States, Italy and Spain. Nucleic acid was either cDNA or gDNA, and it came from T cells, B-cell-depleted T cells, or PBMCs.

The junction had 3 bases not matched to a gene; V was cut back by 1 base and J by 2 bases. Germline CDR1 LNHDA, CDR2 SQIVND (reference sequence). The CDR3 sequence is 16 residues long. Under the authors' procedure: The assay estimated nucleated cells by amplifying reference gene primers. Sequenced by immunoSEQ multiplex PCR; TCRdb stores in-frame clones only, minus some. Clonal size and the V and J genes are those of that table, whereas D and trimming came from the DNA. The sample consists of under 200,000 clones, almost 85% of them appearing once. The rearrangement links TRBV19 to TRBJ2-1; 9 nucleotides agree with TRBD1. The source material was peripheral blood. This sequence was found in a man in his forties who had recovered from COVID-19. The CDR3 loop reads CASSIGGTGPYNEQFF. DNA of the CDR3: TGTGCCAGTAGTATAGGGGGGACAGGGCCCTACAATGAGCAGTTCTTC.